This entry lists 27 T cell receptor beta chains sequenced from one sample in a study of T cells after yellow fever vaccination. TCRdb used MiXCR to reprocess the 5' RACE reads, holding one entry per CDR3 protein. The sample consists of some 96,000 distinct CDR3 sequences, around 9.8% of them appearing once. Specimen: CD8+ T cells not binding an NS4B(214-222) dextramer, sorted from PBMCs, collected around 15 days after the first yellow fever vaccination. All receptors derive from a young man who received the YFV17D yellow fever vaccine.

The chain carries TRBV29-1 and TRBJ2-3, with 7 bases identical to TRBD1. The germline V gene encodes CDR1 SQVTM and CDR2 ANQGSEA. CDR3 length: 16 amino acids. Trimming took 4 bases from V and 2 from J; bases not matched to a gene: 12. The DNA for the CDR3 is TGCAGCGTTGTTCCAACTCCGGACAGGTCCACAGATACGCAGTATTTT. Residues: CSVVPTPDRSTDTQYF.

This clonotype was detected many times. V and J are TRBV4-1 and TRBJ2-7; 7 positions match TRBD1. The CDR3 runs 15 residues. CDR1 and CDR2 (germline): MGHRA, YSYEKL. V trimming: 0 bases; J trimming: 0 bases; junction bases outside the gene matches: 2. As DNA, the CDR3 is TGCGCCAGCAGCCAAGATGGGACAGCCTCCTACGAGCAGTACGTC. Translation: CASSQDGTASYEQYV.

This clonotype was found a few times. The chain uses TRBV6-2 or TRBV6-3 and TRBJ1-1; a possible D gene is TRBD1 (5 bases). The germline V and J ends were trimmed by 0 bases and 4 bases, with 9 bases remaining between them. This CDR3 has 14 residues. CDR1 and CDR2 from the germline V gene are MNHEY and SVGEGT. CDR3 region: CASSYSSGPTEAFF. The CDR3 DNA reads as TGTGCCAGCAGTTACTCGTCGGGGCCCACTGAAGCTTTCTTT.

V and J are TRBV13 and TRBJ2-7; either TRBD1 or TRBD2 may fit D (5 bases each). Per the germline V gene, CDR1 is PRHDT and CDR2 is FYEKMQ (reference sequence). The CDR3 has 12 residues. V lost 5 bases, J lost 6 bases, and 11 bases lay in between. The CDR3 nucleotides read TGTGCCAGCAGCCCGGGGACGGGCGAGCAGTACTTC. This codes for CASSPGTGEQYF.

V usage is TRBV5-4 and J usage is TRBJ1-2, with D maybe TRBD1 (6 bases). V lost 0 bases, J lost 0 bases, and 15 bases lay in between. The CDR3 has 17 residues. Germline CDR1 is SGHNT and CDR2 is YYREEE (reference sequence). Here the CDR3 reads CASSLVAGVGANYGYTF. In DNA, the CDR3 is TGTGCCAGCAGCTTGGTGGCAGGGGTAGGAGCTAACTATGGCTACACCTTC.

In this sample, this clonotype turned up many times. Written as DNA, the CDR3 is TGTGCCAGCAGTTTACCAAGCACTGAAGCTTTCTTT. This sequence encodes CASSLPSTEAFF. This chain connects TRBV12-3 or TRBV12-4 to TRBJ1-1; D ambiguous. This CDR3 has 12 residues. V shed 2 bases and J shed 4 bases, with 5 bases lying between them.

The chain recombines TRBV5-5 with TRBJ1-5; D gene ambiguous. Germline V gives CDR1 SGHKS, CDR2 YYEKEE (reference sequence). V lost 0 bases, J lost 0 bases, and 4 bases lay in between. The CDR3 totals 14 residues. CDR3 DNA: TGTGCCAGCAGCTTGGGCTATAGCAATCAGCCCCAGCATTTT. Translating it yields CASSLGYSNQPQHF.

This sequence joins TRBV7-6 and TRBJ1-4; D is unclear. The CDR3 spans 14 residues. Trimming stripped 0 bases from V and 8 bases from J, with 10 bases between. The germline gives CDR1 SGHVS, CDR2 FNYEAQ. The CDR3 DNA sequence: TGTGCCAGCAGCTTAGCGCAGGAGCAGGAAAAACTGTTTTTT. It codes for CASSLAQEQEKLFF. The entire variable domain, with the rest obtained from reference TRBV7-6 and TRBJ1-4, is as follows: GAGVSQSPRYKVTKRGQDVALRCDPISGHVSLYWYRQALGQGPEFLTYFNYEAQQDKSGLPNDRFSAERPEGSISTLTIQRTEQRDSAMYRCASSLAQEQEKLFFGSGTQLSVL.

This chain connects TRBV20-1 to TRBJ2-5; 10 positions match TRBD2. The CDR3 is 17 residues long. CDR1 is DFQATT and CDR2 is SNEGSKA in the germline V gene (reference sequence). Germline trimming cut 2 bases from V and 3 bases from J; bases unmatched to any gene: 12. In DNA form, the CDR3 reads TGCAGTGCTAGACCGATTCTGGTAGCGGGGGGAGAAGAGACCCAGTACTTC. The encoded protein is CSARPILVAGGEETQYF.

This clonotype was seen a handful of times. The V call is TRBV7-2, the J call TRBJ2-5; TRBD2 aligns across 9 bases. This CDR3 contains 15 residues. Germline V gives CDR1 SGHTA, CDR2 FQGNSA. V was pared by 5 bases and J by 5 bases, with 9 bases of the junction left unmatched. The CDR3 DNA sequence: TGTGCCAGCAGCGCCCAACTAGCGGGCCGGGAGACCCAGTACTTC. Protein product: CASSAQLAGRETQYF.

This clonotype was counted only a few times. V usage is TRBV7-8 and J usage is TRBJ2-7; 9 nucleotides agree with TRBD2. Germline CDR1 is SGHVS and CDR2 is FQNEAQ. The CDR3 spans 13 residues. The V segment lost 6 bases and the J segment 6 bases; nucleotides outside the gene matches: 6. In DNA form, the CDR3 reads TGTGCCAGCAGGGGGCGGGGGGGACCCGAGCAGTACTTC. Translated: CASRGRGGPEQYF.

The V gene is TRBV18, the J gene TRBJ2-7; D possibly uses TRBD1 or TRBD2 (5 bases each). The V and J ends lost 6 bases and 3 bases respectively, with 18 bases between them. This CDR3 has 15 amino acids. Germline lookup yields CDR1 KGHSH and CDR2 LQKENI. CDR3 coding DNA: TGTGCCAGCTCGCCCGGGACCAATAACCTCTACGAGCAGTACTTC. Its translation is CASSPGTNNLYEQYF.

This clonotype has ten or more counts. This CDR3 reads CSVEDLGTEANTGELFF. The CDR3 nucleotides are TGCAGCGTTGAAGATCTAGGGACAGAGGCGAACACCGGGGAGCTGTTTTTT. V and J are TRBV29-1 and TRBJ2-2; 7 bases agree with TRBD1. The V segment lost 0 bases and the J segment 0 bases; nucleotides outside the gene matches: 7. CDR3 length: 17 residues. Germline V gives CDR1 SQVTM, CDR2 ANQGSEA.

V usage is TRBV5-5 and J usage is TRBJ2-1; 7 bases line up with TRBD1. The V gene's germline CDR1 is SGHKS and CDR2 YYEKEE (reference sequence). The trim removed 4 bases at V and 6 bases at J, leaving 16 bases unmatched. The CDR3 is 17 residues long. The CDR3 loop reads CASSLASTGLGGNEQFF. The DNA of the CDR3 is TGTGCCAGCAGCCTCGCCTCGACAGGGTTAGGAGGCAATGAGCAGTTCTTC.

Only a few counts were recorded for this clonotype. The chain has TRBV29-1 and TRBJ2-2; 10 bases are shared with TRBD2. The trim removed 1 base at V and 4 bases at J, leaving 3 bases unmatched. The germline V gene encodes CDR1 SQVTM and CDR2 ANQGSEA. This CDR3 spans 15 amino acids. The CDR3 DNA follows: TGCAGCGTTGAAGGGTCTAGCGGGGGCACCGGGGAGCTGTTTTTT. Protein product: CSVEGSSGGTGELFF.

In this sample, this clonotype turned up a few times. This chain connects TRBV20-1 to TRBJ2-7; 8 bases match TRBD1. Germline CDR1 DFQATT, CDR2 SNEGSKA (reference sequence). With 4 bases clipped from V and 7 bases from J, the junction kept 12 bases outside the gene matches. This CDR3 region has 14 residues. CDR3 DNA: TGCAGTGCTATGGAAAGGACAGGGCGGTGGGAGCAGTACTTC. Translation: CSAMERTGRWEQYF.

This clonotype was detected a few times. The chain carries TRBV5-4 and TRBJ2-4, with D perhaps being TRBD1 or TRBD2 (5 bases each). CDR1 is SGHNT and CDR2 is YYREEE in the germline V gene (reference sequence). The CDR3 length is 15 residues. Trimming pared 1 base from V and 4 bases from J, leaving 12 bases between. CDR3: CASSLRGDGKNIQYF. DNA of the CDR3: TGTGCCAGCAGCTTGAGAGGGGATGGGAAAAACATTCAGTACTTC. Full variable domain (remainder filled in from reference TRBV5-4 and TRBJ2-4): ETGVTQSPTHLIKTRGQQVTLRCSSQSGHNTVSWYQQALGQGPQFIFQYYREEENGRGNFPPRFSGLQFPNYSSELNVNALELDDSALYLCASSLRGDGKNIQYFGAGTRLSVL.

The chain couples TRBV29-1 to TRBJ1-5, with TRBD1 identical over 8 bases. The CDR3 has 14 residues. Trimming removed 7 bases from V and 1 base from J; junction bases left unmatched: 6. Germline V gives CDR1 SQVTM, CDR2 ANQGSEA. The CDR3 is CSALDRGSNQPQHF. CDR3 DNA: TGCAGCGCCCTCGACAGGGGAAGCAATCAGCCCCAGCATTTT.

The table lists this clonotype with a few counts. The rearrangement joins TRBV6-4 to TRBJ1-2; D perhaps matches TRBD1 (5 bases). Germline CDR1 and CDR2: MRHNA and SNTAGT. V was shortened by 9 bases and J by 0 bases, with 11 bases between the two germline ends. The CDR3 consists of 13 residues. CDR3 residues: CARIDRPNYGYTF. DNA for the CDR3: TGTGCCAGAATAGACAGACCTAACTATGGCTACACCTTC.

A remark on this clonotype: Given a much more abundant clone one base away, this may be a read error. The chain combines TRBV5-1 with TRBJ2-2; TRBD2 agrees at 11 bases. Germline loops: CDR1 SGHRS, CDR2 YFSETQ. The CDR3 runs to 17 residues. The CDR3 sequence is CSSSPDTSGGVTGELFF. The DNA for the CDR3 is TGCTCCAGCAGCCCCGACACTAGCGGGGGTGTAACCGGGGAGCTGTTTTTT.

The chain recombines TRBV5-6 with TRBJ2-3; TRBD2 agrees at 8 bases. CDR3 length equals 16 residues. The V and J ends lost 0 bases and 0 bases, in that order; junction bases with no gene match: 3. The germline V gene has CDR1 SGHDT and CDR2 YYEEEE. The CDR3 DNA follows: TGTGCCAGCAGCTTGGTAGGCGGGGGGAGCACAGATACGCAGTATTTT. Amino acids: CASSLVGGGSTDTQYF.

The chain links TRBV4-1 to TRBJ2-2; possibly TRBD1 or TRBD2 for D (5 bases each). This CDR3 contains 18 residues. The V end was cut by 4 bases, the J end by 3 bases, with 21 bases between. The germline V gene encodes CDR1 MGHRA and CDR2 YSYEKL. The CDR3 reads CASSRQPPEQEDTGELFF. The DNA of the CDR3 is TGCGCCAGCAGCCGCCAACCCCCGGAACAGGAGGACACCGGGGAGCTGTTTTTT.

This clonotype was observed a handful of times. The CDR3 DNA follows: TGTGCCAGCAGGGGACGCACCGGGGAGCTGTTTTTT. As protein: CASRGRTGELFF. V usage is TRBV2 and J usage is TRBJ2-2; perhaps D is TRBD1 or TRBD2 (5 bases each). V lost 6 bases and J lost 4, with 6 bases in between. The CDR3 is made up of 12 amino acids. CDR1 and CDR2 (germline): SNHLY, FYNNEI. Based on the CDR3 plus reference TRBV2 and TRBJ2-2, the full variable domain is EPEVTQTPSHQVTQMGQEVILRCVPISNHLYFYWYRQILGQKVEFLVSFYNNEISEKSEIFDDQFSVERPDGSNFTLKIRSTKLEDSAMYFCASRGRTGELFFGEGSRLTVL.

This clonotype was seen more than once but under ten times. J is TRBJ2-3 and V is TRBV7-9, with 7 bases aligning to TRBD1. V lost 5 bases, J lost 2 bases, and 10 bases stayed unmatched. The germline V gene encodes CDR1 SEHNR and CDR2 FQNEAQ (reference sequence). The CDR3 covers 16 residues. The CDR3 region has the DNA TGTGCCAGCAGCCCTAGACAGGGCTCATTCACAGATACGCAGTATTTT. This sequence encodes CASSPRQGSFTDTQYF.

This clonotype appeared many times. The chain links TRBV4-3 to TRBJ2-5; D is undetermined. Trimming took off 0 bases at V and 10 bases at J, with 18 bases between the two ends. Germline CDR1 reads LGHNA; CDR2 reads YSLEER. The CDR3 contains 15 residues. The CDR3 reads CASSQDLAVPESQYF. The CDR3 DNA reads TGCGCCAGCAGCCAAGATCTGGCCGTTCCCGAAAGCCAGTACTTC.

The gene calls are TRBV23-1 and TRBJ2-7; 8 positions agree with TRBD1. Being an ORF, TRBV23-1 has a function that is uncertain. This CDR3 has 16 amino acids. The junction had 12 bases not matched to a gene; V was cut back by 4 bases and J by 4 bases. CDR3 coding DNA: TGCGCCAGCAGTCCACGTGACAGGGGCTGTATTTACGAGCAGTACGTC. Encoded protein: CASSPRDRGCIYEQYV.

This chain uses TRBV10-3 with TRBJ1-2; D ambiguous. From germline, CDR1 is ENHRY and CDR2 SYGVKD. V lost 0 bases and J 0 bases, leaving 2 bases between the germline ends. The CDR3 runs 13 residues. The CDR3 is CAISESSNYGYTF. Written as DNA, the CDR3 is TGTGCCATCAGTGAGTCGTCTAACTATGGCTACACCTTC.